The present T cell receptor beta chain was sequenced within a study of OX40 agonist ivuxolimab in advanced cancers. Using immunoSEQ multiplex PCR, the repertoire was profiled, and TCRdb retains in-frame clones only, with some absent. This table holds about 46,000 clones, 70% to 85% found once. Sampling times: baseline, cycle 4 day 1, cycle 7 day 1. After removal of 2 bases from V and 5 bases from J, the junction contained 9 bases not matched to a gene. CDR1 is SGHKS, CDR2 YYEKEE, per germline (reference sequence). The CDR3 runs to 15 residues. The rearrangement joins TRBV5-5 to TRBJ2-5; TRBD1 matches at 7 bases. Source: CD4+ or CD8+ T cells sorted from blood, taken in a trial of the OX40 agonist ivuxolimab. This clonotype was obtained from an adult with an advanced solid tumor such as melanoma, head and neck, liver or kidney cancer. CDR3 region: CASSLGPTGTETQYF. CDR3 DNA: TGTGCCAGCAGCTTAGGACCGACAGGGACGGAGACCCAGTACTTC.